These 5 T cell receptor beta chains were all obtained from the same sample, sequenced in a study of CD8 T cells in Susac syndrome. Random hexamers served to reverse transcribe roughly 0.45 to 1 ug RNA. TCRdb itself ran the immunoSEQ multiplex PCR reads through MiXCR, one entry per CDR3 protein. Here the sample spans 90,000 to 110,000 distinct CDR3 sequences, about 96% being singletons. Sequencing was done on a sample of CD4+ T cells from PBMCs. The receptors were gathered from a human donor in good health.

The chain carries TRBV7-2 and TRBJ2-6; 7 bases match TRBD2. CDR1 and CDR2 from the germline V gene are SGHTA and FQGNSA. Germline trimming cut 2 bases from V and 0 bases from J; bases unmatched to any gene: 10. CDR3 length: 19 residues. CDR3 in DNA: TGTGCCAGCAGCTTAAAAGGGGTAGCGGGTTCCTCTGGGGCCAACGTCCTGACTTTC. Protein sequence: CASSLKGVAGSSGANVLTF.

V gene TRBV28 combines with J gene TRBJ2-7, with D perhaps matching TRBD2 (6 bases). Trimming cost V 7 bases and J 2 bases, with 15 bases left between them. The CDR3 spans 14 residues. The germline V gene has CDR1 MDHEN and CDR2 SYDVKM. The CDR3 protein is CASTAPGLAYEQYF. CDR3 DNA sequence: TGTGCCAGCACCGCGCCGGGACTGGCCTACGAGCAGTACTTC.

The chain combines TRBV30 with TRBJ1-2, with no clear D. CDR1 is GTSNPN and CDR2 is SVGIG in the germline V gene (reference sequence). The CDR3 is 15 amino acids. Trimming took 2 bases from V and 5 from J, leaving 18 bases between them. In DNA form, the CDR3 reads TGTGCCTGGAGTATTTCGCCTATTCGGATATATGGCTACACCTTC. Translated: CAWSISPIRIYGYTF.

This chain links TRBV29-1 with TRBJ2-7; D may be TRBD1 (5 bases). V was trimmed by 6 bases and J by 2 bases, leaving 17 bases between them. Per germline, CDR1 SQVTM and CDR2 ANQGSEA. The CDR3 is made up of 14 amino acids. CDR3: CSVKQGGYPYEQYF. The DNA of the CDR3 is TGCAGCGTAAAGCAGGGTGGTTATCCCTACGAGCAGTACTTC.

The gene calls are TRBV5-1 and TRBJ2-3; D ambiguous. Per the germline V gene, CDR1 is SGHRS and CDR2 is YFSETQ. The V gene lost 0 bases and the J gene lost 6 bases, with 11 bases spanning the gap. The CDR3 contains 14 residues. CDR3 DNA sequence: TGCGCCAGCAGCTTGGGCCGAGTTGGGGATACGCAGTATTTT. Protein sequence: CASSLGRVGDTQYF.